This T cell receptor beta chain is drawn from a study of T cells in Graves' hyperthyroidism and ophthalmopathy. General study findings and limits: Stable hyperthyroidism was separated from ophthalmopathy by a model based on 13 V-J features.

Uncontrolled infection, other autoimmune disease, pregnancy and lactation each barred patients from inclusion. Together with thyroid ultrasound, orbital computed tomography, serum thyroxine and TRAb, clinical symptoms were used for diagnoses. From germline, CDR1 is KGHDR and CDR2 SFDVKD. Trimming cost V 5 bases and J 4 bases, with 13 bases left between them. CDR3 length: 15 amino acids. This clonotype was seen ten or more times. Its cognate antigen is unknown. What was amplified from RNA transcripts were TCR beta CDR3 regions. First-round RT-PCR with HTBI primers amplified the TCR CDR3 region. Using its own MiXCR run on the multiplex PCR reads, TCRdb lists one record per CDR3 protein. The data show a few hundred thousand distinct CDR3 sequences, with less than 25% seen just once and about half held by the top ten.

The sequence came from an older woman with Graves' ophthalmopathy. The specimen was blood. The chain employs TRBV24-1 and TRBJ2-2; no reliable D call. This chain's CDR3 is CATSALSVTTGELFF. Written as DNA, the CDR3 is TGTGCCACCAGTGCCCTCAGCGTTACCACCGGGGAGCTGTTTTTT.